A single sample is the source of the 25 T cell receptor beta chains below, sequenced in a study of tumor-infiltrating lymphocytes in oesophageal squamous cell carcinoma. TCRdb called the PCR reads again in MiXCR, with one record for every CDR3 protein. The table has some 16,000 distinct CDR3 sequences, 45% to 55% seen once. Sequenced: esophageal tumor tissue. Every receptor here comes from a male donor with esophageal squamous cell carcinoma.

This chain links TRBV7-3 with TRBJ2-1; a possible D gene is TRBD1 (6 bases). Matching the DNA end better, TRBJ2-5 makes the J call doubtful. In germline, CDR1 is SGHTA, CDR2 FQGTGA. This CDR3 has 13 amino acids. CDR3 sequence: CASSRGKGETQYF. CDR3 in DNA: TGTGCCAGCAGTAGGGGGAAGGGAGAGACCCAGTACTTC.

At least ten counts were recorded for this clonotype. The CDR3 here is CASSLLSPGYTEAFF. CDR3 nucleotides: TGTGCCAGCAGTTTACTCTCCCCTGGGTACACTGAAGCTTTCTTT. The chain uses TRBV27 and TRBJ1-1, with D unclear. The CDR3 has 15 residues. Germline V gives CDR1 MNHEY, CDR2 SMNVEV (reference sequence). V dropped 2 bases and J dropped 3 bases, with 13 bases sitting between them.

Points on this clonotype: At one of its ends the junction is not consistent with the germline gene, which may arise from a read error. This chain uses TRBV6-1 with TRBJ2-7, with D unresolved. Germline lookup yields CDR1 MNHNS and CDR2 SASEGT. The CDR3 spans 15 residues. The CDR3 loop reads CASSEMTMGNSPLHF. The CDR3 DNA follows: TGTGCCAGCAGTGAAATGACCATGGGTAATTCACCCCTCCACTTC.

This rearrangement joins TRBV7-2 to TRBJ2-3; perhaps TRBD2 as D (7 bases). The CDR3 covers 14 residues. Looked up from germline, CDR1 is SGHTA and CDR2 is FQGNSA. Between the trimmed V and J ends, which lost 5 bases and 5 bases, there was a span of 14 bases. The CDR3 region has the DNA TGTGCCAGCAGCGGCCCGGGGGGCCAAGATACGCAGTATTTT. Its protein is CASSGPGGQDTQYF.

This clonotype has ten or more counts. A junction boundary mismatches the germline segment, possibly from a read error. This sequence joins TRBV5-4 and TRBJ2-1, with 12 bases that match TRBD2. From germline, CDR1 is SGHNT and CDR2 YYREEE (reference sequence). The CDR3 runs to 15 residues. This CDR3 reads CASSFRTSGNNEQFF. The CDR3 DNA sequence: TGCGCCAGCAGCTTTAGGACTAGCGGGAACAATGAGCAGTTCTTC.

There are a few counts of this clonotype. The junction and the germline gene differ at one end; a read error may be behind it. The CDR3 here is CASSQDPGTGARYNSPLHF. CDR3 sequence (DNA): TGCGCCAGCAGCCAAGATCCCGGGACAGGGGCGCGATATAATTCACCCCTCCACTTC. The chain couples TRBV4-3 to TRBJ2-7; TRBD1 matches 10 bases. Germline V gives CDR1 LGHNA, CDR2 YSLEER. CDR3 length: 19 amino acids.

This sequence joins TRBV7-3 and TRBJ2-1; D is perhaps TRBD2 (6 bases). V was shortened by 1 base and J by 3 bases, with 13 bases between the two germline ends. Germline CDR1 is SGHTA and CDR2 is FQGTGA. The CDR3 runs to 16 residues. The CDR3 loop reads CASSLIGLAHYNEQFF. For the CDR3, the DNA is TGTGCCAGCAGCTTAATTGGCCTAGCGCACTACAATGAGCAGTTCTTC.

The CDR3, as DNA: TGTGCCAGCAGCCCACTGACCGGACCCGGACAGCCCCAGCATTTT. Residues: CASSPLTGPGQPQHF. This sequence joins TRBV7-8 and TRBJ1-5; no clear D. The CDR3 consists of 15 residues. V was shortened by 5 bases and J by 7 bases, with 18 bases between the two germline ends. From germline, CDR1 is SGHVS and CDR2 FQNEAQ.

In its sample, this clonotype is large. The chain carries TRBV5-8 and TRBJ2-5; D remains ambiguous. Germline CDR1 reads SGHTS; CDR2 reads YDEGEE. Trimming left V 0 bases short and J 2 bases short, with 5 bases between. This CDR3 is 13 amino acids long. CDR3 nucleotides: TGTGCCAGCAGCTTGGCCAGTCAAGAGACCCAGTACTTC. Residues: CASSLASQETQYF.

This chain links TRBV7-4 with TRBJ2-7; D could derive from TRBD1 or TRBD2 (5 bases each). TRBJ2-5 matches the DNA end more closely, so the J call is doubtful. Germline V gene data show CDR1 as SGHVT and CDR2 as SQSDAQ. The CDR3 is 14 amino acids. CDR3: CASSLRDGGETQYF. The CDR3 region has the DNA TGTGCCAGCAGCTTGAGGGACGGCGGAGAGACCCAGTACTTC.

In its sample, this clonotype was seen a few times. The chain links TRBV6-4 to TRBJ2-1, with 11 positions matching TRBD1. Germline V CDR1 and CDR2: MRHNA, SNTAGT. This CDR3 region has 16 residues. The V gene end was trimmed by 3 bases and the J gene end by 3 bases; junction bases not matched to a gene: 4. The CDR3 bases are TGTGCCAGCAGTGAGACCGGGACAGGGGGCTACAATGAGCAGTTCTTC. Residues: CASSETGTGGYNEQFF.

This clonotype was seen only a few times. V and J are TRBV7-6 and TRBJ2-6; TRBD1 agrees at 9 bases. The J segment lost 0 bases and the V segment lost 2 bases, leaving 11 bases of the junction unmatched. This CDR3 has 20 amino acids. Germline V gene data show CDR1 as SGHVS and CDR2 as FNYEAQ. The DNA of the CDR3 is TGTGCCAGCAGCTTATCGGCCGGTCGGGACAGGGACTCTGGGGCCAACGTCCTGACTTTC. Translating gives CASSLSAGRDRDSGANVLTF.

This clonotype appeared a few times. As DNA, the CDR3 is TGTGCCAGCAGCTTACAGTCCGGGGTAATCTATGGCTACACCTTC. Translating gives CASSLQSGVIYGYTF. This chain joins TRBV7-2 and TRBJ1-2; D call uncertain. Trimming removed 2 bases at V and 4 bases at J, with 14 bases between. The CDR3 is 15 amino acids. Germline-derived CDR1 and CDR2 are SGHTA and FQGNSA.

This clonotype was seen just once. The rearrangement uses TRBV19 and TRBJ1-1; D is unclear. Looked up from germline, CDR1 is LNHDA and CDR2 is SQIVND (reference sequence). Between the trimmed V and J ends, which lost 5 bases and 4 bases, there was a span of 17 bases. The CDR3 length is 15 residues. The CDR3 DNA sequence: TGTGCCAGTAGTGGAACAACGGGTCAGACCACTGAAGCTTTCTTT. Translated: CASSGTTGQTTEAFF.

This clonotype was counted at least ten times. DNA of the CDR3: TGTGCCATCAGTGACAGGGGGGTAGGTTACGAGGAAAAACTGTTTTTT. Translation: CAISDRGVGYEEKLFF. The chain carries TRBV10-3 and TRBJ1-4; TRBD1 matches at 7 bases. Germline CDR1 and CDR2: ENHRY and SYGVKD. The CDR3 covers 16 residues. With 3 bases clipped from V and 8 bases from J, the junction kept 12 bases outside the gene matches.

This chain joins TRBV7-2 and TRBJ2-1, with 10 bases aligning to TRBD2. V lost 1 base, J lost 9 bases, and 9 bases stayed unmatched. Germline values: CDR1 SGHTA, CDR2 FQGNSA. This CDR3 is 16 amino acids long. This CDR3 is CASSLEPAGGWGEQFF. In DNA form, the CDR3 reads TGTGCCAGCAGCTTAGAGCCAGCGGGGGGGTGGGGTGAGCAGTTCTTC.

This clonotype was counted once. The chain is built from TRBV28 and TRBJ2-5; 11 positions match TRBD1. Germline CDR1 and CDR2: MDHEN and SYDVKM. The V segment lost 2 bases and the J segment 3 bases; nucleotides outside the gene matches: 2. The CDR3 has 15 amino acids. The CDR3 nucleotides read TGTGCCAGCAGTTTACCGGGACAGGGGGAAGAGACCCAGTACTTC. Amino acid sequence: CASSLPGQGEETQYF.

This clonotype has a handful of counts. This chain joins TRBV7-6 and TRBJ2-3; D gene ambiguous. The J call is uncertain, as TRBJ2-1 better fits the DNA end. In germline, CDR1 is SGHVS, CDR2 FNYEAQ. This CDR3 comprises 15 residues. The CDR3 coding sequence is TGTGCCAGCAGCTTAAGAGCAGACCGGTACAATGAGCAGTTCTTC. Its protein is CASSLRADRYNEQFF.

The table lists this clonotype with a few counts. This chain links TRBV6-1 with TRBJ2-4, with D uncertain. The V end lost 6 bases, the J end lost 7 bases, and 16 bases lay between the germline ends. CDR1 is MNHNS, CDR2 SASEGT, per germline. CDR3 length equals 14 residues. CDR3 in amino acids: CASSGMGKGNIQYF. DNA for the CDR3: TGTGCCAGCAGCGGAATGGGGAAAGGGAACATTCAGTACTTC.

The chain carries TRBV7-6 and TRBJ1-5, with D hard to call. Germline V gives CDR1 SGHVS, CDR2 FNYEAQ. V lost 1 base and J lost 13, with 14 bases in between. The CDR3 loop spans 13 amino acids. This CDR3 reads CASSLDPFSEQHF. DNA for the CDR3: TGTGCCAGCAGCTTAGACCCTTTTAGCGAGCAGCATTTT.

The J gene is TRBJ2-3, the V gene TRBV10-3; tentatively, D is TRBD2 (5 bases). With the DNA end fitting TRBJ2-5 better, the J assignment may be wrong. CDR1 is ENHRY, CDR2 SYGVKD, per germline. The CDR3 sequence is 12 residues long. CDR3 sequence reads: CAISALGETQYF. DNA for the CDR3: TGTGCCATCAGTGCACTAGGGGAGACCCAGTACTTC.

The chain couples TRBV7-2 to TRBJ2-1; possible D gene TRBD1, 6 bases. The CDR3 runs to 16 residues. Germline V gene data show CDR1 as SGHTA and CDR2 as FQGNSA. The V gene lost 4 bases and the J gene lost 9 bases, with 22 bases spanning the gap. CDR3 sequence (DNA): TGTGCCAGCAGCTACCTCCGGTGGCAGGGGATGTTTGAGCAGTTCTTC. Protein: CASSYLRWQGMFEQFF.

The count of this clonotype is one. The V and J genes are TRBV7-3 and TRBJ2-2; D is perhaps TRBD2 (6 bases). This CDR3 region has 14 residues. V lost 1 base and J lost 7, with 10 bases in between. Germline V CDR1 and CDR2: SGHTA, FQGTGA. For the CDR3, the DNA is TGTGCCAGCAGCTTAAGTCGGGAGTTCGGGGAGCTGTTTTTT. Protein product: CASSLSREFGELFF.

The chain joins TRBV7-2 to TRBJ2-1, with 7 bases that match TRBD2. Judging by the DNA end, TRBJ2-7 fits better; the J call may be wrong. Germline V gene lookup returns CDR1 SGHTA and CDR2 FQGNSA. CDR3 length equals 13 residues. CDR3 amino acids: CASSRDYSYEQYF. DNA of the CDR3: TGTGCCAGCAGCAGGGACTACTCCTACGAGCAGTACTTC.

Ten or more counts support this clonotype. This sequence joins TRBV7-8 and TRBJ1-5, with TRBD1 as a possible D gene (6 bases). The CDR3 extends over 15 amino acids. Trimming took off 0 bases at V and 4 bases at J, with 10 bases between the two ends. CDR1 and CDR2 from the germline V gene are SGHVS and FQNEAQ. DNA of the CDR3: TGTGCCAGCAGCTTAGCGGGACATACTAATCAGCCCCAGCATTTT. This codes for CASSLAGHTNQPQHF.